This entry describes one T cell receptor beta chain. Other nucleotide sequences in the sample specify the same CDR3. The data were obtained in a study of blood T cell repertoires in COVID-19. Study at large: T cells, B-cell-depleted T cells, or PBMCs provided the cDNA or gDNA that served as material.

Produced via immunoSEQ multiplex PCR; TCRdb's table is partial and in-frame only. Here the sample spans over 300,000 clones, around 85% being singletons. Sequencing was performed on PBMCs or T cells enriched from blood (not recorded which). The clonotype originates from a man aged 25-40 years who had recovered from COVID-19.

This CDR3 is CASSTRQGGTDTQYF. The CDR3 DNA reads TGTGCCAGTAGTACCCGACAGGGGGGCACAGATACGCAGTATTTT. The V and J genes are TRBV19 and TRBJ2-3; 9 bases are shared with TRBD1. CDR3 size: 15 residues. Germline CDR1 and CDR2: LNHDA and SQIVND (reference sequence). Trimming removed 4 bases from V and 1 base from J; junction bases left unmatched: 3.